The present T cell receptor (gamma chain) was sequenced within a study of γδ T cells in repeated Plasmodium falciparum infection. TRG and TRD sequences were obtained from every sorted gammadelta sample. TCRdb re-called the multiplex PCR reads using CATT. The sample carries about 15,000 gamma-chain clones, around 1.6% recorded once. This clone showed up many times. This probably arose from a read error, given a far larger clone one base away. This CDR3 is also generated by other DNA sequences in the sample. The sequence derives from a pool of human donors (malaria-infected and uninfected, not separated). Sequenced sample: gamma-delta T cells from blood.

CDR3 sequence reads: CALWEVKAKLGKKIKVF. In DNA form, the CDR3 reads TGTGCCTTGTGGGAGGTGAAGGCCAAGTTGGGCAAAAAAATCAAAGTATTT. The rearrangement uses TRGV9 and TRGJP. CDR1 and CDR2 (germline): GITISATS, ISYDGTV (reference sequence). The CDR3 length is 17 residues.